One and the same sample provided the 9 T cell receptor beta chains below, sequenced in a study of cytomegalovirus exposure and HLA in healthy donors. The PCR had 60 Vbeta and 13 Jbeta primers. Data came from immunoSEQ multiplex PCR; TCRdb stores just in-frame clones and leaves some out. The data hold 150,000 to 200,000 clones, with 75% to 85% observed a single time. The sample consisted of PBMCs. The receptors were gathered from a woman aged 25 to 39 in good health and CMV-seropositive.

This clone was counted once. The gene calls are TRBV5-1 and TRBJ1-2, with D possibly being TRBD1 (6 bases). The CDR3 has 15 residues. Germline CDR1 is SGHRS and CDR2 is YFSETQ. V was cut by 3 bases and J by 0 bases, with 12 bases left in between. Written as DNA, the CDR3 is TGCGCCAGCAGCTATAATGACAGGACTAACTATGGCTACACCTTC. Translated, it gives CASSYNDRTNYGYTF.

The gene calls are TRBV30 and TRBJ1-1, with a possible D match to TRBD1 (5 bases). Trimming removed 4 bases at V and 8 bases at J, with 17 bases between. Germline V gene lookup returns CDR1 GTSNPN and CDR2 SVGIG (reference sequence). This CDR3 is 13 amino acids long. CDR3 residues: CAWKETVTYEAFF. The DNA for the CDR3 is TGTGCCTGGAAGGAGACAGTCACTTACGAAGCTTTCTTT.

The gene calls are TRBV5-1 and TRBJ1-3, with no clear D. Germline lookup yields CDR1 SGHRS and CDR2 YFSETQ. With 8 bases removed from V and 2 bases from J, the gap between germline ends came to 11 bases. The CDR3 runs to 13 residues. The CDR3 DNA sequence: TGCGCCAGTTCCATCAGCGCTGGAAACACCATATATTTT. The encoded protein is CASSISAGNTIYF.

The chain recombines TRBV27 with TRBJ2-5, with 10 bases lining up with TRBD2. The DNA matches TRBJ2-7 better at its end, which makes the J call doubtful. Germline CDR1 MNHEY, CDR2 SMNVEV (reference sequence). This CDR3 comprises 15 residues. This chain's CDR3 is CASSLRPSGSYEQYF. The CDR3 coding sequence is TGTGCCAGCAGTTTAAGACCTAGCGGGAGTTACGAGCAGTACTTC.

The chain couples TRBV11-2 to TRBJ2-7, with 7 positions matching TRBD1. V gave up 5 bases and J gave up 0 bases; unmatched junction bases: 4. CDR3 size: 14 residues. The germline V gene has CDR1 SGHAT and CDR2 FQNNGV. CDR3 loop: CASSPRDSSYEQYF. As DNA, the CDR3 is TGTGCCAGCAGCCCCAGGGACAGCTCCTACGAGCAGTACTTC. The complete variable domain, with remaining parts taken from reference TRBV11-2 and TRBJ2-7, reads EAGVAQSPRYKIIEKRQSVAFWCNPISGHATLYWYQQILGQGPKLLIQFQNNGVVDDSQLPKDRFSAERLKGVDSTLKIQPAKLEDSAVYLCASSPRDSSYEQYFGPGTRLTVT.

The chain has TRBV4-1 and TRBJ2-7; 7 bases line up with TRBD1. CDR3 length: 13 residues. J gave up 3 bases and V 4 bases, and 3 bases lay outside the gene matches. CDR1 and CDR2 from the germline V gene are MGHRA and YSYEKL. CDR3 in amino acids: CASSLRDSYEQYF. CDR3 in DNA: TGCGCCAGCAGCCTACGGGACAGCTACGAGCAGTACTTC.

The CDR3: CASSLSSGSSYEQYF. The DNA for the CDR3 is TGTGCCAGCAGCTTAAGTAGCGGAAGCTCCTACGAGCAGTACTTC. The chain is built from TRBV5-5 and TRBJ2-7; TRBD2 might be the D (6 bases). The CDR3 consists of 15 residues. Trimming pared 2 bases from V and 0 bases from J, leaving 12 bases between. Germline CDR1 SGHKS, CDR2 YYEKEE (reference sequence).

The V call is TRBV27, the J call TRBJ2-3; the match to TRBD1 covers 8 bases. The germline gives CDR1 MNHEY, CDR2 SMNVEV (reference sequence). J lost 1 base, V lost 5 bases, and 5 bases had no gene match. The CDR3 consists of 15 residues. For the CDR3, the DNA is TGTGCCAGCAGTCAAGACAGGGGAGGCACAGATACGCAGTATTTT. Translated, it gives CASSQDRGGTDTQYF.

This clone appeared a single time. The chain links TRBV19 to TRBJ2-5, with a tentative D call TRBD1 (5 bases). Trimming pared 0 bases from V and 5 bases from J, leaving 7 bases between. This CDR3 contains 13 residues. Germline CDR1 reads LNHDA; CDR2 reads SQIVND (reference sequence). CDR3 coding DNA: TGTGCCAGTAGTATAGATGGGGCGGAGACCCAGTACTTC. Protein sequence: CASSIDGAETQYF. The full variable domain, with the rest looked up from reference TRBV19 and TRBJ2-5, is DGGITQSPKYLFRKEGQNVTLSCEQNLNHDAMYWYRQDPGQGLRLIYYSQIVNDFQKGDIAEGYSVSREKKESFPLTVTSAQKNPTAFYLCASSIDGAETQYFGPGTRLLVL.